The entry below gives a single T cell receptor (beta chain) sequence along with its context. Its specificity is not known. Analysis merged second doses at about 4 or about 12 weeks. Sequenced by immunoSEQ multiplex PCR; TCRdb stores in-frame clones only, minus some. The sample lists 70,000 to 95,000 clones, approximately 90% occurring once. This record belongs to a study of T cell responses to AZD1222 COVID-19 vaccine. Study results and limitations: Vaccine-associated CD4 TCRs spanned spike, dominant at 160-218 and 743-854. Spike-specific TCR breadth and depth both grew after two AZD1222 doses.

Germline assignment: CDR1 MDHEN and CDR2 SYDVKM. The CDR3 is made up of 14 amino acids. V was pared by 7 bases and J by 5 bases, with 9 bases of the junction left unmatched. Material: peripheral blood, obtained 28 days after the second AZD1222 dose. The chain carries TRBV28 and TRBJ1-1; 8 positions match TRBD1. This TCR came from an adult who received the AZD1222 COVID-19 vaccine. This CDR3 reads CASIRQGARTEAFF. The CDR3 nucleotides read TGTGCCAGCATCAGGCAGGGGGCGCGGACTGAAGCTTTCTTT.